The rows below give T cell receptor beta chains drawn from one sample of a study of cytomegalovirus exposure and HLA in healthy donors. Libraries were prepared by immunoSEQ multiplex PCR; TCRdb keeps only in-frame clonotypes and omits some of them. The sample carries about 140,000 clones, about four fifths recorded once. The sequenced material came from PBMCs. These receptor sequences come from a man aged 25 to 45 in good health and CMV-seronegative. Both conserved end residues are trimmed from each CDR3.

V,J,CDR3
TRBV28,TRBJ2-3,ASSDSGSVDTQY
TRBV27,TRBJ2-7,ASSLTAGEFPFYEQY
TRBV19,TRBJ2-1,ASSIRATGGYESEQF
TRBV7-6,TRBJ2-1,ASSQYLAGVREQF
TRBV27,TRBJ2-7,ASSLSGPDFEQY
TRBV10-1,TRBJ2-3,ASSIAGGDTQY
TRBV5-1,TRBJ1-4,ASSRQGREIEKLF
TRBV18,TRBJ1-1,ASSPMDMNTEAF
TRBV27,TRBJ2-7,ATHHSGAAYEQY
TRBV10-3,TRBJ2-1,AIRGQGNGNEQF
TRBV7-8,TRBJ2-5,ASSPLGLAGVFETQY
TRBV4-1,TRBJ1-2,ASSQGGEWGNYGYT
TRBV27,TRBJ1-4,ASSTGLTNEKLF
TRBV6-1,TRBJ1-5,ASSGTGIRRDQPQH
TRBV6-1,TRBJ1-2,ATNRLEGGDYGYT
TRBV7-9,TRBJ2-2,ASSSPSGTGVTGELF
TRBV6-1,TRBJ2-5,ASSEMEQAAETQY
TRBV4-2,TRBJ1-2,ASSQDTGKYGYT
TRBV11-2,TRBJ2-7,ASSSRTDYEQY
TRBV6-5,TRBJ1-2,ASRRGLNYGYT
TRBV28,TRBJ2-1,ASSYPALRGYNEQF
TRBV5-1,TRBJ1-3,ASSRQSGNTIY
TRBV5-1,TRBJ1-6,ASSSRGNSPLH
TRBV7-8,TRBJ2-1,ASSWGHYNEQF
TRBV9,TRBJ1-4,ASSASQGGGEKLF
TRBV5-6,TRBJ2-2,ASSLALGGPLTGELF
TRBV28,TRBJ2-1,ASNNRGFGTV
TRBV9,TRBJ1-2,ASSVTGQGGRGYT
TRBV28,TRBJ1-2,ASSLWQAPGYT
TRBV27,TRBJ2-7,ASSPRLHSYEQY
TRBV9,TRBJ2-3,ASSVAAGDTQY
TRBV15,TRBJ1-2,ATSREAGTGANYGYT
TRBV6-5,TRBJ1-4,ASSSTSTGRNEKLF
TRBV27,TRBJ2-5,ASSPSLGQGKETQY
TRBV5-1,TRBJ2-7,ASRTAGGLRDEQY
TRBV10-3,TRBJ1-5,AIGTGDEPQH
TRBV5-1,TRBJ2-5,ASSQETGKNQETQY
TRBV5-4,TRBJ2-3,ASSRTSGRSTDTQY
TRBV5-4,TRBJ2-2,ASSSGQGNTGELF
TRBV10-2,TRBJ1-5,ASREHGGNQPQH
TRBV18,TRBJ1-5,ASSPGQTNQPQH
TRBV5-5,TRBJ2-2,ASSLRAGFGTGELF
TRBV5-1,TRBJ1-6,ASSSDRGSPLH
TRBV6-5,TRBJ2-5,ASSYRTTRGETQY
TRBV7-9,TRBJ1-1,SSGNLNTEAF
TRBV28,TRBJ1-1,ASSLQGARYIEAF
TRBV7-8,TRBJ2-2,ASSSRPLNSHTGELF
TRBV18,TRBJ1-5,ASSPPRYDRGLLSNQPQH
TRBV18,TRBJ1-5,ASSPDLGAGYSNQPQH
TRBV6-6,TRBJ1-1,ASTQIMNTEAF
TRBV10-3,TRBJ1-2,AISDLGQYGYT
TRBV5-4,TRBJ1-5,ASSSNSGQHSNQPQH
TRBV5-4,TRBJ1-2,ASSPNLKSTDGYT
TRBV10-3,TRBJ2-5,AISSNSGGETQY
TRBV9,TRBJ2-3,ASSYHLTSGGTDTQY
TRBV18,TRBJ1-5,ASSSRVEDQPQH
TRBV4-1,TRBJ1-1,ASSQDHPGSWTEAF
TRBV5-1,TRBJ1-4,ASSLAAGGGEKLF